This TCR beta chain was captured by sequencing in a study of cytomegalovirus exposure and HLA in healthy donors. A multiplex PCR was run with 60 Vbeta primers and 13 Jbeta primers. Using immunoSEQ multiplex PCR, the repertoire was profiled, and TCRdb retains in-frame clones only, with some absent. The table has 98,000 or so clones, about three quarters seen once. From germline, CDR1 is SGHTA and CDR2 FQGTGA. CDR3 length: 16 amino acids. The ends lost 5 bases at V and 1 base at J; junction bases unmatched: 7. This receptor was identified in a man in his 60s in good health and CMV-seropositive. What was sequenced was PBMCs. The chain carries TRBV7-3 and TRBJ2-1; TRBD2 matches at 8 bases. The CDR3 nucleotides read TGTGCCAGCAGCCCACGGGGGGGCCTATCCTACAATGAGCAGTTCTTC. Translation: CASSPRGGLSYNEQFF.